This T cell receptor (beta chain) was found in a study of blood T cells in healthy people across ages. Germline V gene sequence: CDR1 MGHDK, CDR2 SYGVNS. This CDR3 contains 13 residues. V lost 4 bases, J lost 6 bases, and 10 bases lay in between. A J-beta primer mix and a sample-barcoded 5' primer were used in a second PCR of roughly 7 to 12 cycles. TCRdb used MiXCR to reprocess the 5' RACE reads, holding one entry per CDR3 protein. The table shows about 400,000 distinct CDR3 sequences, with 52% occurring only once. The material sequenced was blood. The V and J genes are TRBV25-1 and TRBJ1-5; D is unresolved. The source is a man between 60 and 70 years old in good health. The CDR3 sequence: CASSGLLGQPQHF. Written as DNA, the CDR3 is TGTGCCAGCAGTGGCCTACTGGGTCAGCCCCAGCATTTT.